Following are 20 T cell receptor beta chains from one sample sequenced in a study of T cell responses to AZD1222 COVID-19 vaccine. Measured with immunoSEQ multiplex PCR; TCRdb has only the in-frame clones, and not every one. The sample shows around 160,000 clones, around nine tenths of them seen only once. The source was peripheral blood, collected on day 0 of MenACWY control vaccination. The receptors come from an adult in good health.

The chain's CDR3 is CASSSGQGWTEAFF. CDR3 DNA sequence: TGCGCCAGCAGCTCGGGACAGGGCTGGACTGAAGCTTTCTTT. The V gene is TRBV5-1, the J gene TRBJ1-1, with TRBD1 matching 9 bases. The CDR3 length is 14 residues. CDR1 and CDR2 (germline): SGHRS, YFSETQ. The V segment lost 3 bases and the J segment 5 bases; nucleotides outside the gene matches: 5.

The chain links TRBV7-9 to TRBJ1-3; D perhaps matches TRBD1 (6 bases). CDR3 length: 15 residues. Germline CDR1 SEHNR, CDR2 FQNEAQ (reference sequence). V lost 3 bases, J lost 4 bases, and 13 bases lay in between. The DNA for the CDR3 is TGTGCCAGCAGCTTGGATACAGGGCCAGGAAACACCATATATTTT. This encodes CASSLDTGPGNTIYF.

V usage is TRBV18 and J usage is TRBJ1-1; a possible D gene is TRBD1 (5 bases). The V end was cut by 4 bases, the J end by 1 base, with 7 bases between. Germline CDR1 and CDR2: KGHSH and LQKENI. The CDR3 has 13 residues. The DNA of the CDR3 is TGTGCCAGCTCACAAGACAGGAACACTGAAGCTTTCTTT. This sequence encodes CASSQDRNTEAFF.

The chain is built from TRBV6-5 and TRBJ1-1; 9 bases are a match to TRBD1. Germline assignment: CDR1 MNHEY and CDR2 SVGAGI. With 0 bases clipped from V and 4 bases from J, the junction kept 6 bases outside the gene matches. The CDR3 is made up of 16 amino acids. CDR3 DNA: TGTGCCAGCAGTTACTCGTCGGGACAGGGAGGCACTGAAGCTTTCTTT. Amino acids: CASSYSSGQGGTEAFF.

The CDR3 DNA is TGTGCCAGCAGCCAAGTGGATGGCTACACCTTC. Translation: CASSQVDGYTF. The V gene is TRBV4-2, the J gene TRBJ1-2, with D uncertain. This CDR3 is 11 amino acids long. Trimming cost V 1 base and J 6 bases, with 3 bases left between them. CDR1 and CDR2 from the germline V gene are LGHNA and YNFKEQ.

The chain joins TRBV11-3 to TRBJ1-3, with 7 positions matching TRBD1. The junction had 8 bases not matched to a gene; V was cut back by 5 bases and J by 1 base. Per germline, CDR1 SGHNT and CDR2 YENEEA. The CDR3 consists of 16 residues. The CDR3, as DNA: TGTGCCAGCAGCGCAAGCGGGACAGCTTCTGGAAACACCATATATTTT. Its protein product is CASSASGTASGNTIYF.

The chain recombines TRBV6-5 with TRBJ1-2; no reliable D call. In germline, CDR1 is MNHEY, CDR2 SVGAGI. The CDR3 loop spans 14 amino acids. With 5 bases removed from V and 4 bases from J, the gap between germline ends came to 14 bases. The CDR3 sequence: CASSTRAEPYGYTF. In DNA, the CDR3 is TGTGCCAGCAGTACCCGGGCGGAGCCCTATGGCTACACCTTC.

The chain joins TRBV7-2 to TRBJ1-1; tentatively, D is TRBD1 (5 bases). Between the trimmed V and J ends, which lost 6 bases and 5 bases, there was a span of 16 bases. Germline CDR1 is SGHTA and CDR2 is FQGNSA. There are 14 residues in the CDR3. The CDR3 spells CASRLRGVQTEAFF. CDR3 nucleotide sequence: TGTGCCAGCAGACTTCGGGGGGTTCAGACTGAAGCTTTCTTT.

The chain joins TRBV27 to TRBJ1-2; 8 bases are a match to TRBD1. The V and J ends lost 5 bases and 7 bases, in that order; junction bases with no gene match: 15. Germline V gene sequence: CDR1 MNHEY, CDR2 SMNVEV (reference sequence). The CDR3 has 16 residues. The CDR3 DNA reads TGTGCCAGCAGTCCAACTGGGGTGGGCCAGGGGGCTGGCTACACCTTC. Its protein product is CASSPTGVGQGAGYTF.

The chain links TRBV6-4 to TRBJ2-2, with unresolved D. The CDR3 is 13 residues long. With 2 bases removed from V and 1 base from J, the gap between germline ends came to 2 bases. Per germline, CDR1 MRHNA and CDR2 SNTAGT. The DNA for the CDR3 is TGTGCCAGCAGTGACGGGAACACCGGGGAGCTGTTTTTT. Protein product: CASSDGNTGELFF.

This clone was counted once. Here the CDR3 reads CASRSDSTPGAFF. Written as DNA, the CDR3 is TGTGCCAGCAGATCCGACTCGACCCCGGGGGCTTTCTTT. This chain joins TRBV7-9 and TRBJ1-1; D is uncertain. The germline gives CDR1 SEHNR, CDR2 FQNEAQ (reference sequence). With 6 bases removed from V and 11 bases from J, the gap between germline ends came to 19 bases. The CDR3 has 13 residues.

The rearrangement joins TRBV28 to TRBJ1-6; D uncertain. Germline V lookup: CDR1 MDHEN, CDR2 SYDVKM. CDR3 size: 13 residues. V was pared by 6 bases and J by 8 bases, with 11 bases between. CDR3 in amino acids: CASSLLRDSPLHF. For the CDR3, the DNA is TGTGCCAGCAGCTTACTTAGGGATTCACCCCTCCACTTT.

This rearrangement joins TRBV6-1 to TRBJ2-7; D remains unclear. The ends were cut back, 5 bases at V and 0 bases at J, with 11 bases in the middle. The CDR3 sequence is 14 residues long. The germline gives CDR1 MNHNS, CDR2 SASEGT. The chain's CDR3 is CASSYMGDSYEQYF. CDR3 coding DNA: TGTGCCAGCAGTTATATGGGCGACTCCTACGAGCAGTACTTC.

This sequence joins TRBV4-1 and TRBJ1-5; D is ambiguous. V was pared by 3 bases and J by 3 bases, with 9 bases between. Germline assignment: CDR1 MGHRA and CDR2 YSYEKL. The CDR3 totals 14 residues. CDR3 in DNA: TGCGCCAGCAGCCAGCTTCGGGTCAATCAGCCCCAGCATTTT. Its translation: CASSQLRVNQPQHF.

This chain uses TRBV19 with TRBJ2-7; 8 bases line up with TRBD2. The germline V gene has CDR1 LNHDA and CDR2 SQIVND (reference sequence). V dropped 1 base and J dropped 5; count of bases not matched to a gene: 7. The CDR3 is made up of 15 amino acids. The CDR3 coding sequence is TGTGCCAGTAGTATAGCTACTAGCGGCCTGGACGAGCAGTACTTC. It codes for CASSIATSGLDEQYF.

The chain recombines TRBV4-1 with TRBJ1-1; D not certain. The V end lost 0 bases, the J end lost 5 bases, and 13 bases lay between the germline ends. Per germline, CDR1 MGHRA and CDR2 YSYEKL. This CDR3 has 15 amino acids. The CDR3 DNA is TGCGCCAGCAGCCAAGAGGGGAGGAGTTGGACTGAAGCTTTCTTT. It specifies CASSQEGRSWTEAFF.

CDR3: CASSNRGRRYTGELFF. The CDR3 nucleotides are TGTGCCAGCAGTAACCGGGGCCGGAGGTACACCGGGGAGCTGTTTTTT. V gene TRBV25-1 combines with J gene TRBJ2-2; D is possibly TRBD1 or TRBD2 (5 bases each). The germline V gene encodes CDR1 MGHDK and CDR2 SYGVNS. Trimming took off 5 bases at V and 3 bases at J, with 16 bases between the two ends. The CDR3 extends over 16 amino acids.

This chain joins TRBV9 and TRBJ1-2; 7 nucleotides align to TRBD1. This CDR3 comprises 16 residues. The trim removed 3 bases at V and 6 bases at J, leaving 14 bases unmatched. In germline, CDR1 is SGDLS, CDR2 YYNGEE. For the CDR3, the DNA is TGTGCCAGCAGCGAGAACAGGGGTGCCCTGGATAATGGCTACACCTTC. Translating gives CASSENRGALDNGYTF.

The rearrangement joins TRBV28 to TRBJ1-5; 8 nucleotides match TRBD1. The germline CDR1 and CDR2 sequences are MDHEN and SYDVKM. The CDR3 extends over 16 amino acids. Trimming at V came to 6 bases and at J to 1 base, leaving 8 bases not matched to a gene. This CDR3 is CASSPGQGESNQPQHF. The CDR3 DNA follows: TGTGCCAGCAGCCCCGGACAGGGAGAAAGCAATCAGCCCCAGCATTTT.

The rearrangement links TRBV6-6 to TRBJ1-1; 7 bases fit TRBD1. Germline assignment: CDR1 MNHNY and CDR2 SVGAGI (reference sequence). The CDR3 is made up of 15 amino acids. V shed 6 bases and J 4 bases; nucleotides not matched to a gene: 11. The CDR3 DNA sequence: TGTGCCAGCAGCACGCAGGGGACAGCAAGCACTGAAGCTTTCTTT. Protein: CASSTQGTASTEAFF.